The text below deals with one TCR beta chain. Its specificity is unknown. This specimen comes from a study of beta chain features in type 1 diabetes. A single heparinised draw of about 100 mL on average was taken per donor. Broader study findings: Over-representation of high TCR-expressing cells was a possible consequence of cDNA sequencing. No resolution was reached here on whether HLA type influences TCRB rearrangement. Patients with type 1 diabetes carried fewer insertions and had more deletions at their VDJ junctions. There was a moderate but significant shortening of TCRB CDR3s in all four CD4+ subsets of Type 1 diabetes patients.

From germline, CDR1 is MNHNS and CDR2 SASEGT. V was pared by 7 bases and J by 3 bases, with 12 bases between. This CDR3 has 13 amino acids. cDNA synthesis used the whole RNA isolate, giving expressed TCRB sequences. Profiling relied on immunoSEQ multiplex PCR, and the TCRdb table lists in-frame clones only, not all of them. The sample has some 290,000 clones, 14% seen once. The V call is TRBV6-1, the J call TRBJ1-1; D is unresolved. This TCR was recovered from a man aged 30 to 45 with type 1 diabetes. The sample comprised naive CD4+ T cells from blood. The chain's CDR3 is CASNVYGYTEAFF. The CDR3 nucleotides read TGTGCCAGCAATGTTTACGGGTACACTGAAGCTTTCTTT.